The 21 T cell receptor beta chains reported below all come from one sample, sequenced in a study of cytomegalovirus exposure and HLA in healthy donors. With 60 Vbeta and 13 Jbeta primers, the PCR was carried out. The data were produced by immunoSEQ multiplex PCR, yet TCRdb's version contains in-frame clones alone and is incomplete. The table shows roughly 120,000 clones, with 80% occurring only once. Sequencing was carried out using PBMCs. These TCRs come from a male donor in good health and CMV-seronegative.

This chain joins TRBV5-1 and TRBJ2-1; D perhaps matches TRBD2 (5 bases). V lost 3 bases and J 9 bases, leaving 16 bases between the germline ends. The CDR3 has 14 amino acids. Per germline, CDR1 SGHRS and CDR2 YFSETQ. CDR3 in DNA: TGCGCCAGCAGCTCCCCCGACGGGATTCTTGAGCAGTTCTTC. Residues: CASSSPDGILEQFF.

This clone showed up just a few times. This chain joins TRBV13 and TRBJ1-3; 8 bases match TRBD1. From germline, CDR1 is PRHDT and CDR2 FYEKMQ (reference sequence). The CDR3 spans 18 residues. Trimming at V came to 5 bases and at J to 0 bases, leaving 12 bases not matched to a gene. The CDR3 nucleotides read TGTGCCAGCAGCCCCAATCTGGGACAGGTGAACTCTGGAAACACCATATATTTT. Translated: CASSPNLGQVNSGNTIYF.

The chain has TRBV11-2 and TRBJ2-3, with D perhaps matching TRBD2 (5 bases). From germline, CDR1 is SGHAT and CDR2 FQNNGV. This CDR3 contains 15 residues. Deletions cut 5 bases from V and 0 bases from J, with 12 bases between. In DNA form, the CDR3 reads TGTGCCAGCAGCCCGCACCTAGCTAGCACAGATACGCAGTATTTT. Residues: CASSPHLASTDTQYF.

CDR3 sequence: CASSAGQAPNTGELFF. CDR3 nucleotide sequence: TGTGCCAGCAGCGCGGGACAGGCTCCGAACACCGGGGAGCTGTTTTTT. The chain recombines TRBV21-1 with TRBJ2-2; the table names TRBD1, a call not compared with the DNA. TRBV21-1 is a recognized pseudogene. The CDR3 length is 16 residues.

The CDR3 bases are TGTGCCAGCACCGCCCGGGGGATTGGAGGGGACGAGCAGTACTTC. Amino acid sequence: CASTARGIGGDEQYF. The chain is built from TRBV5-4 and TRBJ2-7; D perhaps matches TRBD2 (6 bases). This CDR3 is built from 15 residues. The V end was cut by 6 bases, the J end by 5 bases, with 21 bases between. Germline CDR1 SGHNT, CDR2 YYREEE (reference sequence).

The chain joins TRBV29-1 to TRBJ2-5; 7 positions match TRBD1. The CDR3 is 12 residues long. Germline-derived CDR1 and CDR2 are SQVTM and ANQGSEA. With 5 bases clipped from V and 5 bases from J, the junction kept 5 bases outside the gene matches. CDR3 sequence: CSVLGGGETQYF. CDR3 nucleotides: TGCAGCGTTCTAGGGGGCGGGGAGACCCAGTACTTC.

Remarks on this clone: Other DNA variants within this sample encode the same CDR3. The chain is built from TRBV5-1 and TRBJ2-7; D is possibly TRBD1 (5 bases). The CDR3 length is 14 residues. V was cut by 0 bases and J by 4 bases, with 11 bases left in between. In germline, CDR1 is SGHRS, CDR2 YFSETQ. The CDR3 here is CASSLGQLSYEQYF. For the CDR3, the DNA is TGCGCCAGCAGCTTGGGACAGCTCTCTTACGAGCAGTACTTC.

The chain links TRBV6-5 to TRBJ1-1; 7 bases agree with TRBD1. This CDR3 is 16 amino acids long. V lost 4 bases to trimming and J lost 6 bases; unmatched junction nucleotides: 14. CDR1 is MNHEY, CDR2 SVGAGI, per germline. The CDR3 sequence is CASSSSTDRDLAEAFF. CDR3 in DNA: TGTGCCAGCAGTTCCTCCACCGACAGGGACTTGGCTGAAGCTTTCTTT.

The V call is TRBV14, the J call TRBJ2-7; 10 bases fit TRBD1. The V segment lost 4 bases and the J segment 5 bases; nucleotides outside the gene matches: 14. CDR3 length: 17 residues. The germline V gene encodes CDR1 SGHDN and CDR2 FVKESK. CDR3 DNA sequence: TGTGCCAGCAGCCCTATGACAGGGGGCTGGGGTAGGCACGAGCAGTACTTC. Translation: CASSPMTGGWGRHEQYF. The whole variable domain, filled in from reference TRBV14 and TRBJ2-7, reads EAGVTQFPSHSVIEKGQTVTLRCDPISGHDNLYWYRRVMGKEIKFLLHFVKESKQDESGMPNNRFLAERTGGTYSTLKVQPAELEDSGVYFCASSPMTGGWGRHEQYFGPGTRLTVT.

This chain links TRBV4-1 with TRBJ1-2; 8 positions match TRBD1. Germline V gene lookup returns CDR1 MGHRA and CDR2 YSYEKL. With V trimmed by 2 bases and J by 7 bases, 9 bases remained unmatched. This CDR3 has 15 residues. CDR3 residues: CASSQLAGGAGGYTF. CDR3 DNA: TGCGCCAGCAGCCAATTAGCAGGGGGCGCGGGTGGCTACACCTTC.

The chain recombines TRBV7-3 with TRBJ1-1; D is possibly TRBD1 (5 bases). CDR3 size: 16 residues. V lost 5 bases and J 4 bases, leaving 20 bases between the germline ends. CDR1 SGHTA and CDR2 FQGTGA come from the germline V gene. CDR3 coding DNA: TGTGCCAGCAGCACAGGACCGCTGGGCAGGGTCACTGAAGCTTTCTTT. This encodes CASSTGPLGRVTEAFF. Complete variable domain (other parts from reference TRBV7-3 and TRBJ1-1): GAGVSQTPSNKVTEKGKYVELRCDPISGHTALYWYRQSLGQGPEFLIYFQGTGAADDSGLPNDRFFAVRPEGSVSTLKIQRTERGDSAVYLCASSTGPLGRVTEAFFGQGTRLTVV.

This clone was picked up a small number of times. V usage is TRBV5-5 and J usage is TRBJ2-2; possible D gene TRBD1, 6 bases. In germline, CDR1 is SGHKS, CDR2 YYEKEE (reference sequence). The length of the CDR3 is 14 residues. Between the trimmed V and J ends, which lost 3 bases and 1 base, there was a span of 7 bases. The CDR3 reads CASSWDMNTGELFF. As DNA, the CDR3 is TGTGCCAGCAGCTGGGACATGAACACCGGGGAGCTGTTTTTT. The full variable domain, with the rest looked up from reference TRBV5-5 and TRBJ2-2, is DAGVTQSPTHLIKTRGQQVTLRCSPISGHKSVSWYQQVLGQGPQFIFQYYEKEERGRGNFPDRFSARQFPNYSSELNVNALLLGDSALYLCASSWDMNTGELFFGEGSRLTVL.

The chain employs TRBV27 and TRBJ1-1; no firm D call. Trimming stripped 0 bases from V and 4 bases from J, with 9 bases between. Looked up from germline, CDR1 is MNHEY and CDR2 is SMNVEV (reference sequence). The CDR3 sequence is 14 residues long. The CDR3 nucleotides are TGTGCCAGCAGTTTATCCTGGCGGCCCACTGAAGCTTTCTTT. Residues: CASSLSWRPTEAFF.

The genes are TRBV6-1 and TRBJ2-2, with 12 bases matching TRBD2. After removal of 6 bases from V and 1 base from J, the junction contained 0 bases not matched to a gene. The CDR3 length is 15 residues. Germline CDR1 is MNHNS and CDR2 is SASEGT. CDR3 sequence (DNA): TGTGCCAGCAGGACTAGCGGGAGGAACACCGGGGAGCTGTTTTTT. This sequence encodes CASRTSGRNTGELFF.

This rearrangement joins TRBV10-3 to TRBJ1-1, with 9 nucleotides matching TRBD1. Trimming took 4 bases from V and 11 from J; bases not matched to a gene: 5. The CDR3 has 12 amino acids. The germline V gene encodes CDR1 ENHRY and CDR2 SYGVKD. The CDR3 loop reads CAISAGTGRAFF. CDR3 nucleotide sequence: TGTGCCATCAGTGCGGGGACAGGGCGGGCTTTCTTT.

This chain uses TRBV30 with TRBJ1-4, with a possible D match to TRBD1 (6 bases). Germline V lookup: CDR1 GTSNPN, CDR2 SVGIG (reference sequence). The CDR3 consists of 14 residues. Between the trimmed V and J ends, which lost 3 bases and 10 bases, there was a span of 18 bases. This CDR3 is CAWSPKGVAGKLFF. CDR3 sequence (DNA): TGTGCCTGGAGCCCAAAGGGGGTCGCGGGAAAACTGTTTTTT. Full variable domain (missing parts from reference TRBV30 and TRBJ1-4): SQTIHQWPATLVQPVGSPLSLECTVEGTSNPNLYWYRQAAGRGLQLLFYSVGIGQISSEVPQNLSASRPQDRQFILSSKKLLLSDSGFYLCAWSPKGVAGKLFFGSGTQLSVL.

The chain employs TRBV7-9 and TRBJ2-2, with 8 bases lining up with TRBD1. The CDR3 consists of 15 residues. Losses at the gene ends were 5 bases for V and 6 bases for J; bases not matched to a gene: 8. The germline V gene encodes CDR1 SEHNR and CDR2 FQNEAQ (reference sequence). The CDR3 sequence is CASSVGQGGAGELFF. The CDR3 DNA reads TGTGCCAGCAGCGTCGGACAGGGAGGCGCCGGGGAGCTGTTTTTT.

This clone was recorded a few times. V usage is TRBV6-4 and J usage is TRBJ2-1, with 7 bases that match TRBD2. With V trimmed by 6 bases and J by 0 bases, 11 bases remained unmatched. Germline-derived CDR1 and CDR2 are MRHNA and SNTAGT. This CDR3 contains 17 residues. CDR3 DNA: TGTGCCAGCAGCCCGAGGGGCGGGAGTAGCTCCTACAATGAGCAGTTCTTC. Its protein is CASSPRGGSSSYNEQFF.

V gene TRBV19 combines with J gene TRBJ2-3; TRBD2 aligns across 8 bases. CDR1 is LNHDA, CDR2 SQIVND, per germline (reference sequence). Germline trimming cut 4 bases from V and 2 bases from J; bases unmatched to any gene: 5. CDR3 length equals 15 residues. The CDR3, as DNA: TGTGCCAGTAGTACTTTAGCGGGGTACACAGATACGCAGTATTTT. It is translated as CASSTLAGYTDTQYF.

This chain connects TRBV10-3 to TRBJ2-2; weak D call: TRBD1 (6 bases). Trimming shortened V by 10 bases and J by 0 bases, and 12 bases separated the two germline ends. Looked up from germline, CDR1 is ENHRY and CDR2 is SYGVKD. The CDR3 is 14 amino acids. The CDR3: CATTGTTNTGELFF. The CDR3 bases are TGTGCCACCACCGGGACAACGAACACCGGGGAGCTGTTTTTT.

The chain joins TRBV4-2 to TRBJ1-5; 10 bases map to TRBD1. V lost 1 base, J lost 1 base, and 7 bases stayed unmatched. Germline V CDR1 and CDR2: LGHNA, YNFKEQ. The CDR3 spans 18 residues. CDR3 sequence: CASSQGATGGASNQPQHF. In nucleotides, the CDR3 is TGTGCCAGCAGCCAAGGGGCGACAGGGGGCGCGAGCAATCAGCCCCAGCATTTT.